Detailed here is one TCR beta chain. Its antigen is unknown. The sample holds no much larger clone one base away, and base qualities are not on file. The entry originates in a study of shared clonotypes between healthy human individuals (dated by TCRdb to 2019 to 2021). For context, the study as a whole: The cohort included three men and a couple of women between 18 and 49 years of age. Each donor's leukapheresis produced roughly between about 0.8 and 8.9 billion PBMCs. Different laboratories and diverse techniques were used to prepare libraries and sequence TCR repertoires, to increase sequencing depth and limit assay-specific biases. The study deeply sequenced blood TCR repertoires of five healthy adults to estimate repertoire size and the extent of clonotype sharing between individuals.

V was cut back by 3 bases and J by 7 bases, leaving a gap of 10 bases between them. CDR3 length: 12 amino acids, cysteine to phenylalanine. Just the 36-base CDR3 DNA is kept, in frame starting at base 1. Reading the germline V gene (reference sequence) gives CDR1 SGHNT and CDR2 YYREEE. TCR CDR3 regions were amplified from genomic DNA by multiplex PCR using the deep immunoSEQ assay. Extracted genomic DNA from each cell subset was spread evenly across all wells of several immunoSEQ 96-well plates, with each plate serving as a replicate. For unsorted PBMC, 300 ng genomic DNA, equal to 25,000 to 35,000 T cell genomes, was loaded into each replicate PCR. Unsorted PBMC genomic DNA was sequenced across ten immunoSEQ deep assay plates. The purified libraries were quantified using a Qubit 3.0 fluorometer, sized with a Bioanalyzer 2100, and then quantified again using the KAPA Library Quantification kit. Every immunoSEQ 96-well plate was sequenced on a dedicated single-read 150-cycle Illumina NextSeq 550 flow cell. Regarding the original processing steps: Because the immunoSEQ output included only junctional sequences and no quality scores, the filtering could not be the same as the filtering used for full-length reads. To assign V/J genes and CDR3, sequences were annotated using PyIR, a Python wrapper for IgBLAST v1.9, with IMGT germline references. Any read was removed if the V/J assignment was weak (E-value above 1e-6), the CDR3 was missing, or the read contained stop codons, out-of-frame junctions, or ambiguous translated residues. A V3J clonotype was defined by an identical inferred V gene, J gene, and CDR3 amino acid sequence. The percentage overlap between two repertoires was calculated by dividing the number of shared unique clonotypes by the size of the smaller repertoire. RTK rarefaction, the Chao1 estimator, and Recon v2.1 estimates of unobserved clonotypes were used to assess repertoire richness. TCRdb holds this immuneACCESS table with in-frame rearrangements only. Some clones are missing; in checked studies, unresolved V genes explain under half, and the rest has no known cause. V and J calls and clone size come straight from that table; D and trimming were deduced from the DNA. For this sample there are fewer than 600,000 clones; about 76% appear just once. The ten top clones hold roughly 13% of the sample.

The donors were healthy, HIV-negative adults who had no recently reported acute infections or vaccinations. Every donor was a Caucasian adult residing in Nashville, Tennessee, USA. For unsorted samples, about 90 million PBMCs were counted, and genomic DNA was extracted using the QIAamp DNA Blood Mini kit. After blood collection by leukapheresis, PBMCs were isolated using Ficoll-Histopaque density gradient centrifugation and then cryopreserved in the vapor phase of liquid nitrogen. The paper's findings and limits, for the study overall: Pairwise subsampling led to the expectation that sequencing depth would affect the degree of clonotype sharing among donors. Because the study included a small number of donors, the genetic and exposure-history diversity represented was limited. Sampling was limited to blood, and TCR repertoires in tissue likely differ from TCR repertoires in blood.

This sequence originates from a woman between 40 and 55 years old in good health. Some clones in this sample may be carry-over from other donors' samples. The sequencing input was PBMCs. The receptor chain draws on TRBV5-4 and TRBJ2-5, with the D gene call left open. The nucleotide sequence is given as TGTGCCAGCAGCTCGACCGGTGGGACCCAGTACTTC. Its product reads: CASSSTGGTQYF.